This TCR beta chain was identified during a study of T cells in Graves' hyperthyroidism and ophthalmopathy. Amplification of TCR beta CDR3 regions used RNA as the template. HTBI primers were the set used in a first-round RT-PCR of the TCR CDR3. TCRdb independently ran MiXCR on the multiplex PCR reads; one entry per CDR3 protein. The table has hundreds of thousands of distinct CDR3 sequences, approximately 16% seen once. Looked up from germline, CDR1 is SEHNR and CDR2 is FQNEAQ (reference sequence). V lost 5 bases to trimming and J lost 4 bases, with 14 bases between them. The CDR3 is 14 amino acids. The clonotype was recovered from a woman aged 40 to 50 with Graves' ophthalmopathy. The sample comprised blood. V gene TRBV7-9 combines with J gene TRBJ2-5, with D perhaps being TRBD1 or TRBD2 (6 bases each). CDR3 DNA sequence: TGTGCCAGCAGCCCGGGACACGGGGGAGAGACCCAGTACTTC. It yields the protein CASSPGHGGETQYF.